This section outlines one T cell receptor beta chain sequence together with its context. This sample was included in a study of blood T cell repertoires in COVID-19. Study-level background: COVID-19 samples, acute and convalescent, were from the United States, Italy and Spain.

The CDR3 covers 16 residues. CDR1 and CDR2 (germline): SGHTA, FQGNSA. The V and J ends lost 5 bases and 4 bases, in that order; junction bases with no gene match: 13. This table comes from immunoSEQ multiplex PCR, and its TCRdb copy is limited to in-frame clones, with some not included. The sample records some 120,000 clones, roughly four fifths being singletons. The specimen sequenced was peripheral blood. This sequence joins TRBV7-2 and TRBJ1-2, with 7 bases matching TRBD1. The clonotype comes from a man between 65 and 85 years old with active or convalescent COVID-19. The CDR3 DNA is TGTGCCAGCAGCCTCTGGACCACAGGGGCTAGCTATGGCTACACCTTC. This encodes CASSLWTTGASYGYTF.